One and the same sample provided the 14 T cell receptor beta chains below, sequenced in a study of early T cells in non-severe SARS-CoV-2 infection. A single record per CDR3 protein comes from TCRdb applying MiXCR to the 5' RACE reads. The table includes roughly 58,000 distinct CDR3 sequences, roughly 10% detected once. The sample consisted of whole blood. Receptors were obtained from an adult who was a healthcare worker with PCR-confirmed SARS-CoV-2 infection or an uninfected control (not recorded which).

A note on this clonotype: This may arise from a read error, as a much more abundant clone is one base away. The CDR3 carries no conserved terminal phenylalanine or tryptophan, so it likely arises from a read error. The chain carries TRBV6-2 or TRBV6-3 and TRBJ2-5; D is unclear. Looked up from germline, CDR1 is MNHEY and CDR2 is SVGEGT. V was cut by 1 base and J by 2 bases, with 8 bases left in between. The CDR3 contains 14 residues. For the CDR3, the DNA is TGTGCCAGCAGTTACTACGGAGTGCAAGAGACCCAGTACCTC. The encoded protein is CASSYYGVQETQYL.

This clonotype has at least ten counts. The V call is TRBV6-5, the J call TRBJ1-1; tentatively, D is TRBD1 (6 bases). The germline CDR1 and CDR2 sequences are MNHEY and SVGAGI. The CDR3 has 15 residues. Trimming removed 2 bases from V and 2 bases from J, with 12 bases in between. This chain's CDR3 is CASSYGGAGNTEAFF. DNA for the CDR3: TGTGCCAGCAGTTACGGGGGGGCGGGCAACACTGAAGCTTTCTTT.

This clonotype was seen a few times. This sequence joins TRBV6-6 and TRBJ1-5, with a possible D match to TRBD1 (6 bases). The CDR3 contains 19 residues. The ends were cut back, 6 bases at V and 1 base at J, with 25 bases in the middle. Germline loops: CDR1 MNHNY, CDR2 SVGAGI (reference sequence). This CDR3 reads CASSPAGRGILLSNQPQHF. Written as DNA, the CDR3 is TGTGCCAGCAGCCCCGCCGGCAGGGGTATATTGCTGAGCAATCAGCCCCAGCATTTT.

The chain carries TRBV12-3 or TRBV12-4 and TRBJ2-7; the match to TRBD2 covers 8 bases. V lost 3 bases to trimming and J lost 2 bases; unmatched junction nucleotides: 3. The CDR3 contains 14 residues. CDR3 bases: TGTGCCAGCAGTTTCGTAGCGGGGCCCTACGAGCAGTACTTC. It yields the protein CASSFVAGPYEQYF.

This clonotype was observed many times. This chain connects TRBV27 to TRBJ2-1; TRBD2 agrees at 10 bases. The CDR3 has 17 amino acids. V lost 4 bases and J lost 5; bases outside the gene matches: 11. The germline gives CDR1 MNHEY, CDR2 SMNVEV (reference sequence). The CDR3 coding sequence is TGTGCCAGCAGTTCAGGTAGCGGGAGGAGGCTAAACAATGAGCAGTTCTTC. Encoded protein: CASSSGSGRRLNNEQFF.

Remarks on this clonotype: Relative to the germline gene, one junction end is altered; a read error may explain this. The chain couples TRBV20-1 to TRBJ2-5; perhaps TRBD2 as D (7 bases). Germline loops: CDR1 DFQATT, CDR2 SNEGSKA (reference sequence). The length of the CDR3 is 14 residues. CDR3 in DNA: TGCAGTGCCAGAGGGGGGGATGGGCGAGAGACCCAGTACTTC. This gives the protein CSARGGDGRETQYF.

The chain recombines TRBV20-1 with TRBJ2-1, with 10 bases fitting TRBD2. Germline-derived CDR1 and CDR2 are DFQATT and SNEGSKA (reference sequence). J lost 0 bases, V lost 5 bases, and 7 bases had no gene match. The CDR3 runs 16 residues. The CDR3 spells CSARRTSGTSYNEQFF. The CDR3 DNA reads TGCAGTGCTCGCCGGACTAGCGGTACCTCCTACAATGAGCAGTTCTTC.

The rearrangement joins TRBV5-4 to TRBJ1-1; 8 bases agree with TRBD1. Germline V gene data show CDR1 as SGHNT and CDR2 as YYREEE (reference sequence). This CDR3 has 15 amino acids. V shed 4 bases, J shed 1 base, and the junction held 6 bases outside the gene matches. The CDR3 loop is CASSPRQGTNTEAFF. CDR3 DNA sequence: TGTGCCAGCAGCCCTCGACAGGGGACGAACACTGAAGCTTTCTTT.

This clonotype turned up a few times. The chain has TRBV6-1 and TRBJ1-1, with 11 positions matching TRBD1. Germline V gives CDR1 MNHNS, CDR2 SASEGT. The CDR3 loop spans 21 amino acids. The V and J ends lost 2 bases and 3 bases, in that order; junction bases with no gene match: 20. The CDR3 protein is CASSEYGEFDRDRGTDTEAFF. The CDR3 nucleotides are TGTGCCAGCAGTGAATATGGGGAGTTCGATCGGGACAGGGGGACGGACACTGAAGCTTTCTTT.

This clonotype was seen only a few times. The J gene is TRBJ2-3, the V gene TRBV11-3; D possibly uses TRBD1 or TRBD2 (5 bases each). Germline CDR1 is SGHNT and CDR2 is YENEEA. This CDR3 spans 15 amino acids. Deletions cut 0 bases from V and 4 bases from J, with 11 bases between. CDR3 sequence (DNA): TGTGCCAGCAGCTTAGAATCGGGGCATGCAGATACGCAGTATTTT. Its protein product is CASSLESGHADTQYF. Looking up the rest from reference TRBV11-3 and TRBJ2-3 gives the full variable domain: EAGVVQSPRYKIIEKKQPVAFWCNPISGHNTLYWYLQNLGQGPELLIRYENEEAVDDSQLPKDRFSAERLKGVDSTLKIQPAELGDSAVYLCASSLESGHADTQYFGPGTRLTVL.

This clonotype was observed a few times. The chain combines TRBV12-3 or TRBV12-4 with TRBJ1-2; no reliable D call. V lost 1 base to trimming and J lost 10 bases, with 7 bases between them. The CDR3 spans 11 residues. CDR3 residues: CASSLVGYYTF. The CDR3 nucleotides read TGTGCCAGCAGTTTAGTAGGGTACTACACCTTC.

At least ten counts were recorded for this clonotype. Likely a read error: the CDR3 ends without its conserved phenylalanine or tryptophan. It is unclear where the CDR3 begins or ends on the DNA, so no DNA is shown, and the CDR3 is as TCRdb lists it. This chain's CDR3 is CASSPGGL. The gene calls are TRBV7-9 and TRBJ2-1; the table's D call, TRBD2, has no DNA check behind it. Per germline, CDR1 SEHNR and CDR2 FQNEAQ (reference sequence). The CDR3 is 8 amino acids in total, end residues counted.

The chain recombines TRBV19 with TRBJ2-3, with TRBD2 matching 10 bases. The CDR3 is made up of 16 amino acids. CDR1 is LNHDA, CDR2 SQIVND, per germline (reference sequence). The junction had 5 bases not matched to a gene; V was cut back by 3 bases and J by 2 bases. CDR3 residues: CASSIWLAGVTDTQYF. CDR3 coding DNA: TGTGCCAGTAGTATCTGGCTAGCGGGAGTCACAGATACGCAGTATTTT.

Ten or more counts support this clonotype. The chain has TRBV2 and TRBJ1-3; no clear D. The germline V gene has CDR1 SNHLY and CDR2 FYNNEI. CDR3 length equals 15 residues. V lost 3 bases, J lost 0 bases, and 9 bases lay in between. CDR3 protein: CASSDIRGSGNTIYF. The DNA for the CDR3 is TGTGCCAGCAGTGACATCCGCGGCTCTGGAAACACCATATATTTT.